The clone carrying this TCR beta chain occurred a few times. Its target is unknown. Sequencing libraries for TCR beta were prepared with iRepertoire HTBI primers and Arm-PCR of CDR3 regions. TCRdb processed the multiplex PCR reads anew with MiXCR; each CDR3 protein has one entry. This table holds 580,000 or so distinct CDR3 sequences, about 16% found once. The CDR3 spans 12 residues. Deletions cut 1 base from V and 7 bases from J, with 10 bases between. Germline CDR1 is DFQATT and CDR2 is SNEGSKA (reference sequence). The time point: newly diagnosed GD, antithyroid drugs for less than 3 months. TCR sequences were obtained from RNA taken from PBMCs. The data stem from a study of regulatory T cells in long-lasting Graves disease. Study background: Antithyroid drugs had been given to newly diagnosed Graves' patients for under 3 months.

Study results and caveats: Accuracy was possibly reduced by small sample size. Compared with new cases, persistent Graves' patients showed reduced TCR diversity.

These data were also filed under a second study, of T cells in Graves' hyperthyroidism and ophthalmopathy. This second study notes: Diagnosing involved the use of clinical symptoms, serum thyroxine and TRAb, thyroid ultrasound and orbital computed tomography.

The rearrangement uses TRBV20-1 and TRBJ1-1, with D hard to call. The sequence was collected from a man between 18 and 35 years old with Graves disease. Sequencing used peripheral blood mononuclear cells (PBMCs), obtained at new diagnosis, from a patient treated with antithyroid drugs. CDR3 nucleotides: TGCAGTGCTAGAGTTGATAGAGTTGAAGCTTTCTTT. Translating it yields CSARVDRVEAFF.